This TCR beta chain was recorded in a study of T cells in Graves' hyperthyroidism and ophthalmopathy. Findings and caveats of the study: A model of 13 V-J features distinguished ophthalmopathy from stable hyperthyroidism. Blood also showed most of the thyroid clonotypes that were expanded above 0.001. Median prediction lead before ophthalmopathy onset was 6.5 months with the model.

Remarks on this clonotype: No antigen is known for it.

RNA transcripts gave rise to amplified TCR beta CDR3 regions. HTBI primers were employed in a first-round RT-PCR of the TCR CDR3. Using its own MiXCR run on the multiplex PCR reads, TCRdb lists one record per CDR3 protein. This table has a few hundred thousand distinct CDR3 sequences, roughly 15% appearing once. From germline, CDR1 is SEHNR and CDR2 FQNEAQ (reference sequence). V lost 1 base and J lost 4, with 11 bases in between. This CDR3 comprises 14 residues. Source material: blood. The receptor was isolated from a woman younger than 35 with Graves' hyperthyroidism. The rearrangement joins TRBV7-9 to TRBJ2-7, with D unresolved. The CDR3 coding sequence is TGTGCCAGCAGCTTAGAGGTTATCCCTTACGAGCAGTACTTC. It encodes CASSLEVIPYEQYF.